This T cell receptor (beta chain) was observed in a study of OX40 agonist ivuxolimab in advanced cancers. The study, taken as a whole, reports: Dose levels from 0.1 to 3.0 mg/kg saw CD4+ and CD8+ blood T cells expand clonally by week 6.

As regards this clone: Its antigen is unknown.

TCRdb's copy holds only in-frame clones and misses some; the assay was immunoSEQ multiplex PCR. This table has 55,000 to 75,000 clones, over 70% appearing once. Baseline was the first blood sampling point, followed by cycle 4 day 1 and cycle 7 day 1. The CDR3 spans 13 residues. CDR1 and CDR2 (germline): SGHTA, FQGNSA. Trimming took 3 bases from V and 7 from J, leaving 7 bases between them. This receptor was identified in an adult with an advanced solid tumor such as melanoma, head and neck, liver or kidney cancer. This sample comprised CD4+ or CD8+ T cells sorted from blood, obtained in a trial of the OX40 agonist ivuxolimab. The chain combines TRBV7-2 with TRBJ1-6; D is unresolved. The CDR3 nucleotides read TGTGCCAGCAGCTTCGCACAGAATTCACCCCTCCACTTT. Its protein is CASSFAQNSPLHF. The variable domain in full, with the rest retrieved from reference TRBV7-2 and TRBJ1-6, is GAGVSQSPSNKVTEKGKDVELRCDPISGHTALYWYRQSLGQGLEFLIYFQGNSAPDKSGLPSDRFSAERTGGSVSTLTIQRTQQEDSAVYLCASSFAQNSPLHFGNGTRLTVT.